The entry that follows covers one TCR beta chain sequence. The clone's antigen remains unknown. No qualities accompany the bases; no much larger clone lies one base away. Inclusive of the bounding cysteine and phenylalanine, the CDR3 is 13 residues long. The sequence is cut down to CDR3 DNA, 39 bases in frame from base 1. This specimen belongs to a study of shared clonotypes between healthy human individuals (dated by TCRdb to the early 2020s). Background for the entire study: The cohort comprised a couple of women and three men aged 18 to 49 years. For each donor, three plates each were used for CD4 naive and CD4 memory, two plates were used for CD8 naive, and one plate was used for CD8 memory. Blood TCR repertoires of several healthy adults were deeply sequenced to estimate repertoire size and the extent of clonotype sharing between individuals. Different laboratories and diverse techniques were used to prepare libraries and sequence TCR repertoires, to increase sequencing depth and limit assay-specific biases. Per donor, leukapheresis produced somewhere between about 0.8 and 9 billion PBMCs. General study outcomes and caveats: Because the study included a small number of donors, the genetic and exposure-history diversity represented was limited. Sampling was restricted to blood, and TCR repertoires in tissues likely differ from the TCR repertoires found in blood. Even with the large sequencing depth, rarefaction of the sorted-subset datasets indicated that sequencing was incomplete. Pairwise subsampling indicated that sequencing depth was expected to affect the degree of clonotype sharing among donors. Across a handful of donors, roughly 5.4% of naive CD4, 3.5% of naive CD8, 2% to 2.5% of memory CD4, and around 0.4% of memory CD8 clonotypes were shared. Naive subsets generally had larger estimated clonotype richness than memory subsets did. Compared with non-shared clonotypes, clonotypes shared by all four sorted-subset donors had higher generation probabilities.

TCR CDR3 regions were amplified from genomic DNA by multiplex PCR using the deep immunoSEQ assay. For each cell subset, the extracted genomic DNA was distributed evenly across all wells of several immunoSEQ 96-well plates, and each plate served as one replicate. For sorted subsets, each replicate PCR was loaded with around 220 ng genomic DNA, equivalent to 25,000 to 30,000 T cell genomes. The purified libraries were quantified using a Qubit 3.0 fluorometer, sized with a Bioanalyzer 2100, and then quantified again using the KAPA Library Quantification kit. Each immunoSEQ 96-well plate was sequenced on its own single-read 150-cycle Illumina NextSeq 550 flow cell. In the paper's pipeline: Because only junctional sequences without quality scores were contained in the immunoSEQ output, filtering matching that applied to full-length reads could not be performed. Sequences were annotated with PyIR, a Python wrapper for IgBLAST v1.9, using IMGT germline references to assign V/J genes and CDR3. Any read was removed if the V/J assignment was weak (E-value above 1e-6), the CDR3 was missing, or the read contained stop codons, out-of-frame junctions, or ambiguous translated residues. A V3J clonotype was defined by an identical inferred V gene, J gene, and CDR3 amino acid sequence. Percentage overlap between repertoires was calculated by dividing the number of shared unique clonotypes by the size of the smaller repertoire. Richness of each repertoire was evaluated using RTK rarefaction, the Chao1 estimator, and Recon v2.1 estimates of unobserved clonotypes. For all TCRbeta clonotypes obtained by the gDNA method from several donors, generation probabilities were computed with OLGA. TCRdb limited this immuneACCESS table to in-frame rearrangements with V and J called. A share of clones is missing; checked studies link under half to unresolved V genes, and the rest is unexplained. D and trimming were read from the DNA, whereas the V and J calls and clone size are those reported in that table. Recorded for this sample are roughly 2.6 million clones; more than 80% of them occurred a single time. 0.14% of the sample comes from the top ten.

The donors were healthy, HIV-negative adults with no recently reported acute infections or vaccinations. All donors were Caucasian adults living in Nashville, Tennessee, USA. CD4+ T cells were enriched by magnetic negative selection, after which naive cells were positively selected on CD45RA and the negative fraction was taken as the memory subset. After blood collection by leukapheresis, PBMCs were isolated using Ficoll-Histopaque density gradient centrifugation and then cryopreserved in the vapor phase of liquid nitrogen. Analytical flow cytometry was used to check the purity and quantity of each magnetically sorted T cell population. Genomic DNA was isolated from every sorted fraction and measured by UV absorbance on a Nanodrop 2000c.

This receptor was taken from a man between 18 and 29 years old in good health. The sequencing sample was made of naive CD4+ T cells sorted from blood. The cell subset or site label, read with the paper, signifies: CD45RA+ positively selected. The chain employs TRBV21-1 and TRBJ1-1. TRBV21-1 is given as a pseudogene. The CDR3 here reads CASSWGRNTEAFF. The DNA sequence is as follows: TGTGCCAGCAGTTGGGGTAGGAACACTGAAGCTTTCTTT.